Described below is a single TCR beta chain sequence and its context. As yet, its antigen is unknown. The sample is drawn from a study of shared clonotypes between healthy human individuals. Study-level background: CD4 naive cells filled three plates per donor, CD4 memory three, CD8 naive two and CD8 memory one. Findings and caveats of the study: Only blood samples were collected, and tissue repertoires likely differ.

The germline V gene has CDR1 ENHRY and CDR2 SYGVKD. CDR3 length: 14 residues. V gave up 11 bases and J gave up 7 bases; unmatched junction bases: 13. Evenly divided among several immunoSEQ plates was the genomic DNA of each subset. DNA at 200 ng, approximately 30,000 T cell genomes, went into sorted-subset replicate PCRs. Here immunoSEQ multiplex PCR was the method, and the copy in TCRdb shows in-frame clones only, minus some. Of about 2,200,000 clones in the sample, roughly 91% were seen once. Positive CCR7 selection of CD45RO-negative cells yielded the naive CD8 cells, and terminally differentiated effector memory CD45RA+ cells were excluded.

This sequence joins TRBV10-3 and TRBJ2-1, with 8 bases that match TRBD2. The sequence was obtained from a man aged 18 to 29 in good health. Some clones in this sample may be carry-over from other donors' samples. What was sequenced was naive CD8+ T cells from PBMCs. This CDR3 reads CASTGGVAGNEQFF. The CDR3 DNA is TGTGCCTCCACCGGGGGTGTAGCGGGAAATGAGCAGTTCTTC.